This entry describes one T cell receptor beta chain. In the authors' methods: Reference gene primers were amplified, and this amplification served to estimate nucleated cell counts. Assay: immunoSEQ multiplex PCR; the TCRdb copy retains only in-frame clones and omits some. V and J calls and clone size are as listed in that table; D and trimming were resolved from the DNA. This table has approximately 200,000 clones, more than 70% appearing once. These data come from a study of blood T cell repertoires in COVID-19. Looking at the study overall: Whether acute or convalescent, the COVID-19 samples came from the United States, Italy and Spain. From T cells, B-cell-depleted T cells, or PBMCs came the material, which was cDNA or gDNA.

Germline lookup yields CDR1 LGHNA and CDR2 YNFKEQ. Trimming cost V 4 bases and J 4 bases; bases outside gene matches: 8. This CDR3 has 16 amino acids. The receptor's source is a woman aged 55-69 years with acute or convalescent COVID-19. Sequencing was done on a sample of peripheral blood. V is TRBV4-2 and J is TRBJ2-3; 10 positions agree with TRBD2. The CDR3 region has the DNA TGTGCCAGCAGCCCCCTGAGCGGGGGGGCCCCAGATACGCAGTATTTT. Its protein is CASSPLSGGAPDTQYF.